The 26 T cell receptor beta chains below were found in one sample sequenced in a study of T cell changes during pregnancy in multiple sclerosis. The protocol was immunoSEQ multiplex PCR, while the TCRdb copy is restricted to in-frame clones and leaves out a portion. The repertoire holds around 130,000 clones, with roughly 92% as singletons. The starting material was peripheral blood, obtained before pregnancy. The origin of the receptors is a female donor with multiple sclerosis, enrolled in a pregnancy study.

The chain combines TRBV5-1 with TRBJ1-1; TRBD1 aligns across 8 bases. CDR1 is SGHRS and CDR2 is YFSETQ in the germline V gene. With V trimmed by 1 base and J by 4 bases, 9 bases remained unmatched. The CDR3 consists of 16 residues. CDR3 in DNA: TGCGCCAGCAGCTTGTACCCAAGACAGGGGAGCACTGAAGCTTTCTTT. It encodes CASSLYPRQGSTEAFF.

The V and J genes are TRBV15 and TRBJ1-1, with a possible D match to TRBD1 (5 bases). Trimming took off 0 bases at V and 4 bases at J, with 27 bases between the two ends. CDR1 is LNHNV, CDR2 YYDKDF, per germline (reference sequence). CDR3 length: 20 residues. CDR3 in amino acids: CATSRDFSFSGKSLSTEAFF. In DNA, the CDR3 is TGTGCCACCAGCAGAGATTTTTCGTTTTCAGGGAAGTCGTTAAGCACTGAAGCTTTCTTT.

This chain links TRBV7-2 with TRBJ2-3; 15 nucleotides line up with TRBD2. With 1 base clipped from V and 4 bases from J, the junction kept 9 bases outside the gene matches. The CDR3 covers 19 residues. CDR1 is SGHTA, CDR2 FQGNSA, per germline. The chain's CDR3 is CASSLVGTSGRSNADTQYF. CDR3 DNA: TGTGCCAGCAGCTTAGTTGGGACTAGCGGGAGGTCAAACGCAGATACGCAGTATTTT.

The chain has TRBV2 and TRBJ2-2, with 7 positions matching TRBD1. Germline V gene data show CDR1 as SNHLY and CDR2 as FYNNEI. The trim removed 5 bases at V and 5 bases at J, leaving 8 bases unmatched. This CDR3 contains 15 residues. CDR3: CASSTRDSLTGELFF. CDR3 DNA sequence: TGTGCCAGCAGTACCCGGGACAGTTTAACCGGGGAGCTGTTTTTT.

The V call is TRBV27, the J call TRBJ2-5; 11 positions agree with TRBD2. The germline V gene encodes CDR1 MNHEY and CDR2 SMNVEV (reference sequence). The CDR3 sequence is 15 residues long. Losses at the gene ends were 6 bases for V and 4 bases for J; bases not matched to a gene: 7. CDR3 region: CASRIAGGRPETQYF. CDR3 in DNA: TGTGCCAGCAGAATAGCGGGAGGGCGGCCAGAGACCCAGTACTTC.

The chain combines TRBV30 with TRBJ2-2; D perhaps matches TRBD1 (6 bases). The V gene lost 1 base and the J gene lost 7 bases, with 7 bases spanning the gap. The CDR3 runs to 12 residues. In germline, CDR1 is GTSNPN, CDR2 SVGIG (reference sequence). CDR3 sequence (DNA): TGTGCCTGGAGTGAAGGGGGCGGGGAGCTGTTTTTT. Its protein is CAWSEGGGELFF.

V usage is TRBV5-5 and J usage is TRBJ1-1; D not resolved. Trimming took 6 bases from V and 1 from J, leaving 13 bases between them. CDR3 length: 14 amino acids. The V gene's germline CDR1 is SGHKS and CDR2 YYEKEE (reference sequence). The chain's CDR3 is CASTTVAGNTEAFF. CDR3 in DNA: TGTGCCAGCACCACGGTGGCAGGGAACACTGAAGCTTTCTTT.

J is TRBJ1-2 and V is TRBV9, with D possibly TRBD1 on 5 matching bases. V was shortened by 6 bases and J by 3 bases, with 15 bases between the two germline ends. CDR1 SGDLS and CDR2 YYNGEE come from the germline V gene. The CDR3 is 14 residues long. The CDR3 loop is CASNPAGDHYGYTF. Here the CDR3 DNA reads TGTGCCAGCAACCCGGCGGGGGACCACTATGGCTACACCTTC.

The chain is built from TRBV28 and TRBJ1-1; D is undetermined. Germline V gene lookup returns CDR1 MDHEN and CDR2 SYDVKM. This CDR3 comprises 15 residues. Trimming pared 0 bases from V and 4 bases from J, leaving 12 bases between. Here the CDR3 reads CASSLWQVTATEAFF. The DNA for the CDR3 is TGTGCCAGCAGTTTATGGCAGGTTACGGCCACTGAAGCTTTCTTT.

In this sample, this clone turned up once. This rearrangement joins TRBV13 to TRBJ2-5; TRBD2 agrees at 9 bases. Germline V lookup: CDR1 PRHDT, CDR2 FYEKMQ (reference sequence). CDR3 length: 16 amino acids. V gave up 5 bases and J gave up 2 bases; unmatched junction bases: 9. CDR3 DNA: TGTGCCAGCAGCCCGGAGGGACTAGCTATTCAAGAGACCCAGTACTTC. Its protein is CASSPEGLAIQETQYF.

The V gene is TRBV11-3, the J gene TRBJ1-1; tentative D call: TRBD1 (5 bases). Germline loops: CDR1 SGHNT, CDR2 YENEEA. The CDR3 extends over 16 amino acids. Between the trimmed V and J ends, which lost 5 bases and 1 base, there was a span of 17 bases. Here the CDR3 DNA reads TGTGCCAGCAGCCAGGGAGACGGCGGGGCGAACACTGAAGCTTTCTTT. It specifies CASSQGDGGANTEAFF. The variable domain in full, completed from reference TRBV11-3 and TRBJ1-1, reads EAGVVQSPRYKIIEKKQPVAFWCNPISGHNTLYWYLQNLGQGPELLIRYENEEAVDDSQLPKDRFSAERLKGVDSTLKIQPAELGDSAVYLCASSQGDGGANTEAFFGQGTRLTVV.

For the CDR3, the DNA is TGTGCCAGCTCCCCTACAGATACGCAGTATTTT. It codes for CASSPTDTQYF. The chain joins TRBV18 to TRBJ2-3, with D hard to call. The V and J ends lost 6 bases and 3 bases respectively, with 4 bases between them. Germline V lookup: CDR1 KGHSH, CDR2 LQKENI. The CDR3 extends over 11 amino acids.

The chain links TRBV9 to TRBJ2-7, with no clear D. The germline V gene has CDR1 SGDLS and CDR2 YYNGEE. V lost 0 bases and J 2 bases, leaving 9 bases between the germline ends. The CDR3 has 14 residues. CDR3 DNA sequence: TGTGCCAGCAGCGTAGGATCGGGTACCTACGAGCAGTACTTC. It translates to CASSVGSGTYEQYF. Full variable domain (outside the CDR3, taken from reference TRBV9 and TRBJ2-7): DSGVTQTPKHLITATGQRVTLRCSPRSGDLSVYWYQQSLDQGLQFLIQYYNGEERAKGNILERFSAQQFPDLHSELNLSSLELGDSALYFCASSVGSGTYEQYFGPGTRLTVT.

V is TRBV5-1 and J is TRBJ2-5, with 8 bases matching TRBD1. V trimming: 4 bases; J trimming: 2 bases; junction bases outside the gene matches: 10. The CDR3 loop spans 16 amino acids. Germline CDR1 reads SGHRS; CDR2 reads YFSETQ. CDR3 coding DNA: TGCGCCAGCAGCCCCGGCCGGACAGGGTCTCAAGAGACCCAGTACTTC. This translates into CASSPGRTGSQETQYF.

This clone was detected once. The genes are TRBV19 and TRBJ1-1; the D gene is possibly TRBD1 (6 bases). The germline V gene has CDR1 LNHDA and CDR2 SQIVND (reference sequence). Trimming cost V 3 bases and J 0 bases, with 14 bases left between them. The CDR3 spans 16 residues. The CDR3 DNA sequence: TGTGCCAGTAGTATTAGGACAGAACTCATGAACACTGAAGCTTTCTTT. Its translation: CASSIRTELMNTEAFF. Looking up the rest from reference TRBV19 and TRBJ1-1 gives the full variable domain: DGGITQSPKYLFRKEGQNVTLSCEQNLNHDAMYWYRQDPGQGLRLIYYSQIVNDFQKGDIAEGYSVSREKKESFPLTVTSAQKNPTAFYLCASSIRTELMNTEAFFGQGTRLTVV.

The rearrangement uses TRBV5-4 and TRBJ1-2, with 7 bases aligning to TRBD1. The CDR3 runs 15 residues. CDR1 is SGHNT and CDR2 is YYREEE in the germline V gene (reference sequence). V was clipped by 1 base and J by 6 bases; unmatched bases: 9. CDR3 sequence (DNA): TGTGCCAGCAGCTTGCGGACAGGAGAGCCTCATGGCTACACCTTC. It yields the protein CASSLRTGEPHGYTF.

V and J are TRBV2 and TRBJ1-5; no reliable D call. V was pared by 3 bases and J by 3 bases, with 9 bases between. Looked up from germline, CDR1 is SNHLY and CDR2 is FYNNEI. There are 14 residues in the CDR3. The CDR3 loop is CASSDENPNQPQHF. The CDR3 region has the DNA TGTGCCAGCAGTGACGAGAATCCCAATCAGCCCCAGCATTTT. Using reference TRBV2 and TRBJ1-5 for the parts outside the CDR3, the full variable domain is EPEVTQTPSHQVTQMGQEVILRCVPISNHLYFYWYRQILGQKVEFLVSFYNNEISEKSEIFDDQFSVERPDGSNFTLKIRSTKLEDSAMYFCASSDENPNQPQHFGDGTRLSIL.

The chain is built from TRBV7-3 and TRBJ2-1; 10 nucleotides line up with TRBD2. Trimming cost V 3 bases and J 5 bases; bases outside gene matches: 4. This CDR3 has 15 amino acids. Per germline, CDR1 SGHTA and CDR2 FQGTGA. The CDR3 region is CASSFTSGNHNEQFF. The CDR3 DNA is TGTGCCAGCAGCTTCACTAGCGGGAATCACAATGAGCAGTTCTTC.

This clone appeared once. The gene calls are TRBV7-2 and TRBJ2-7; D is undetermined. The CDR3 runs to 13 residues. With 1 base removed from V and 9 bases from J, the gap between germline ends came to 13 bases. CDR1 and CDR2 (germline): SGHTA, FQGNSA. This CDR3 is CASSLVRRSGQYF. DNA of the CDR3: TGTGCCAGCAGCTTAGTTCGTCGGTCGGGGCAGTACTTC.

This chain joins TRBV6-5 and TRBJ1-1; weak D call: TRBD1 (6 bases). With 6 bases removed from V and 11 bases from J, the gap between germline ends came to 13 bases. CDR1 and CDR2 from the germline V gene are MNHEY and SVGAGI. This CDR3 spans 11 amino acids. The DNA of the CDR3 is TGTGCCAGCAGGCAGTCAGGGGCCGCTTTCTTT. The encoded protein is CASRQSGAAFF.

V usage is TRBV4-2 and J usage is TRBJ1-3; D is unclear. Germline CDR1 LGHNA, CDR2 YNFKEQ. This CDR3 spans 16 amino acids. Between the trimmed V and J ends, which lost 0 bases and 0 bases, there was a span of 9 bases. CDR3 in amino acids: CASSQEPKSSGNTIYF. In nucleotides, the CDR3 is TGTGCCAGCAGCCAAGAGCCAAAGAGCTCTGGAAACACCATATATTTT.

Worth noting for this clone: At the DNA level, this CDR3 is encoded by other sequences in the same sample as well. The chain combines TRBV9 with TRBJ1-2, with 8 bases aligning to TRBD1. The CDR3 covers 13 residues. The germline V gene encodes CDR1 SGDLS and CDR2 YYNGEE. The J segment lost 8 bases and the V segment lost 4 bases, leaving 7 bases of the junction unmatched. The CDR3 protein is CASSRTGDRGYTF. The CDR3 region has the DNA TGTGCCAGCAGCCGAACAGGGGACAGGGGCTACACCTTC.

CDR3 amino acids: CASSEREATGELFF. The CDR3 DNA is TGTGCCAGCAGTGAACGGGAGGCCACCGGGGAGCTGTTTTTT. The rearrangement links TRBV2 to TRBJ2-2; 7 nucleotides agree with TRBD2. This CDR3 is built from 14 residues. The V gene's germline CDR1 is SNHLY and CDR2 FYNNEI. V shed 2 bases, J shed 4 bases, and the junction held 1 base outside the gene matches.

This clone was detected only once. The chain carries TRBV5-4 and TRBJ2-3; possible D gene TRBD2, 6 bases. The germline V gene has CDR1 SGHNT and CDR2 YYREEE (reference sequence). Trimming took off 4 bases at V and 4 bases at J, with 19 bases between the two ends. CDR3 length: 16 amino acids. CDR3 sequence: CASSLIAGRYSDTQYF. The DNA of the CDR3 is TGTGCCAGCAGCCTAATAGCCGGGAGATACTCAGATACGCAGTATTTT.

Remarks on this clone: The junction departs from the called germline gene at one end, perhaps through a read error. The J gene is TRBJ2-1, the V gene TRBV7-2, with 10 nucleotides matching TRBD2. Germline CDR1 SGHTA, CDR2 FQGNSA. The CDR3 contains 15 residues. This CDR3 reads CASSLGTSVVNEQLF. For the CDR3, the DNA is TGTGCCAGCAGCCTCGGGACTAGCGTTGTCAATGAGCAGCTCTTC.

The J gene is TRBJ2-1, the V gene TRBV5-4; 9 positions agree with TRBD1. CDR1 SGHNT and CDR2 YYREEE come from the germline V gene (reference sequence). V was pared by 3 bases and J by 8 bases, with 9 bases of the junction left unmatched. This CDR3 region has 15 residues. The CDR3 protein is CASSSRDRVLHEQFF. CDR3 DNA sequence: TGTGCCAGCAGCTCCCGGGACAGGGTCTTGCATGAGCAGTTCTTC. The variable domain in full, completed from reference TRBV5-4 and TRBJ2-1, reads ETGVTQSPTHLIKTRGQQVTLRCSSQSGHNTVSWYQQALGQGPQFIFQYYREEENGRGNFPPRFSGLQFPNYSSELNVNALELDDSALYLCASSSRDRVLHEQFFGPGTRLTVL.